One sample yielded the 5 T cell receptor beta chains listed below, sequenced in a study of blood T cell repertoires in COVID-19. The table came from immunoSEQ multiplex PCR; TCRdb's copy has only in-frame clones and leaves some out. The data hold about 200,000 clones, with 80% to 90% observed a single time. The sequenced sample consisted of peripheral blood. Receptors originate from a woman aged 80 or over with acute or convalescent COVID-19.

This rearrangement joins TRBV18 to TRBJ1-5, with D tentatively TRBD1 (5 bases). Germline V gene sequence: CDR1 KGHSH, CDR2 LQKENI. CDR3 length equals 14 residues. V lost 5 bases, J lost 4 bases, and 12 bases lay in between. The CDR3 loop is CASSVLDNNQPQHF. The DNA of the CDR3 is TGTGCCAGCTCAGTCCTGGACAATAATCAGCCCCAGCATTTT.

In this sample, this clone turned up once. The genes are TRBV6-5 and TRBJ1-2; TRBD1 matches 7 bases. This CDR3 has 13 amino acids. The V gene's germline CDR1 is MNHEY and CDR2 SVGAGI. The junction had 8 bases not matched to a gene; V was cut back by 8 bases and J by 5 bases. As DNA, the CDR3 is TGTGCCAGCCGTCTGGACAGGAATTATGGCTACACCTTC. Amino acid sequence: CASRLDRNYGYTF.

In this sample, this clone turned up once. This rearrangement joins TRBV28 to TRBJ2-7; 7 bases line up with TRBD1. The CDR3 loop spans 15 amino acids. With 7 bases clipped from V and 2 bases from J, the junction kept 11 bases outside the gene matches. CDR1 and CDR2 from the germline V gene are MDHEN and SYDVKM. This chain's CDR3 is CASIPGQVGTYEQYF. CDR3 in DNA: TGTGCCAGCATCCCTGGACAGGTCGGAACCTACGAGCAGTACTTC.

The chain links TRBV7-2 to TRBJ2-2; a weak D match, TRBD1 (6 bases). Germline values: CDR1 SGHTA, CDR2 FQGNSA. V lost 8 bases to trimming and J lost 10 bases, with 14 bases between them. The CDR3 loop spans 12 amino acids. CDR3 in amino acids: CASGGLPTELFF. As DNA, the CDR3 is TGTGCCAGCGGGGGCCTCCCGACGGAGCTGTTTTTT.

This clone has only a few counts. V and J are TRBV2 and TRBJ2-7; D gene unclear. Trimming removed 3 bases from V and 4 bases from J, with 13 bases in between. Germline CDR1 is SNHLY and CDR2 is FYNNEI. This CDR3 spans 14 amino acids. The CDR3 DNA is TGTGCCAGCAGTGATTCCCGGGTTAATTACGAGCAGTACTTC. Residues: CASSDSRVNYEQYF.